A selection of T cell receptor beta chains follows, all from one sample in a study of blood T cells in healthy people across ages. MiXCR, applied by TCRdb to the 5' RACE reads, yields one record per CDR3 protein. This table has about 2 million distinct CDR3 sequences, around 48% appearing once. The sequenced sample was blood. These receptors were obtained from a woman aged 40 to 50 in good health. The CDR3 runs from the conserved cysteine through the conserved F or W. Fields, in order: J gene, V gene, CDR3 protein.

NA | TRBV19 | CASSDREANIQYF
TRBJ2-7 | TRBV20-1 | CSAREGKGGDYEQYF
TRBJ1-1 | TRBV25-1 | CASSASAASNTEAFF
TRBJ2-1 | TRBV7-3 | CASSTGTGRYNEQFF
TRBJ2-3 | TRBV28 | CASSLSQGGDTDTQYF
TRBJ2-5 | TRBV20-1 | CSAKQAGQPQETQYF
TRBJ2-5 | TRBV18 | CASSQVGFQETQYF
NA | TRBV6-1 | CASSTRQGPSYEQYF
TRBJ1-2 | TRBV20-1 | CSASPPDRGYNYGYTF
TRBJ2-7 | TRBV12-3/TRBV12-4 | CASRLHAAYEQYF
TRBJ2-1 | TRBV7-9 | CASSLGSRPGEQFF
TRBJ2-4 | TRBV2 | CASSEEGKQYF
TRBJ2-3 | TRBV12-3/TRBV12-4 | CASSLSTRTGTQYF
TRBJ2-1 | TRBV4-3 | CASSQELSRGGHNEQFF
TRBJ2-1 | TRBV20-1 | CSASSSRGGADEQFF
TRBJ2-7 | TRBV27 | CASSLLKPSGTSYEQYF
NA | TRBV20-1 | CGASLFRRSGPYEQYF
TRBJ1-6 | TRBV6-2/TRBV6-3 | CASSYFAGGNSPLHF
TRBJ1-2 | TRBV27 | CASSLSGPNDGGYTF
TRBJ2-7 | TRBV6-6 | CASSYSKTGTHEQYF
TRBJ2-3 | TRBV11-2 | CASSPGSGVSTDTQYF
TRBJ2-3 | TRBV29-1 | CSLQRGLADTQYF
TRBJ1-2 | TRBV7-3 | CASSSTPDRVRGYTF
TRBJ2-1 | TRBV9 | CASSVGIAGYNEQFF
TRBJ2-3 | TRBV3-1 | CASSQDGGPDTQYF
NA | TRBV6-5 | CASSYLYAGRGLPYEQYF
TRBJ2-1 | TRBV6-2/TRBV6-3 | CASSPHGGQSYNEQFF
TRBJ1-5 | TRBV15 | CATSRGSNQPQHF
TRBJ2-7 | TRBV20-1 | CSAITGGDNEQYF
TRBJ2-2 | TRBV20-1 | CSAQGGRTNTGELFF
TRBJ2-6 | TRBV11-2 | CASSPLRDFQHAGANVLTF
TRBJ2-1 | TRBV5-6 | CASNHFWRGTYNEQFF
TRBJ2-3 | TRBV15 | CATSGLRDTQYF
TRBJ2-7 | TRBV20-1 | CSARGLTTGYEQYF
TRBJ2-3 | TRBV4-1 | CASSQGPSGGSGDTQYF
TRBJ2-1 | TRBV20-1 | CSARASGNNEQFF
TRBJ1-2 | TRBV7-9 | CASSFSVTRDRGAFDGYTF
TRBJ1-2 | TRBV7-8 | CASSFAALSGSNYGYTF
TRBJ1-1 | TRBV6-5 | CASKKRGINTEAFF
TRBJ2-7 | TRBV20-1 | CSASLGTQSYEQYF
TRBJ2-1 | TRBV5-6 | CASSVGKRAEQFF
TRBJ2-3 | TRBV7-8 | CASTSGTGDTDTQYF
TRBJ2-1 | TRBV5-1 | CASSSRDYSYNEQFF
TRBJ2-5 | TRBV28 | CASRTRTGGSETQYF
TRBJ2-7 | TRBV27 | CASSPQPSGGAAYEQYF
TRBJ2-1 | TRBV2 | CASRTPVASGSYNEQFF
TRBJ2-7 | TRBV6-2/TRBV6-3 | CASSDRDRGDYEQYF
NA | TRBV7-9 | CASTLGTGEQYF
TRBJ2-1 | TRBV3-1 | CASSQRYNEQFF
TRBJ2-1 | TRBV2 | CASSLLAGKTYNEQFF
TRBJ2-1 | TRBV5-1 | CASSLDVQTYNEQFF
TRBJ2-5 | TRBV29-1 | CSVVKAQGTQYF
TRBJ2-4 | TRBV7-9 | CASSLADGRGAKNIQYF
TRBJ2-3 | TRBV29-1 | CSVYSGPETDTQYF
TRBJ1-1 | TRBV7-3 | CASSSGQGRSEAFF
TRBJ1-1 | TRBV7-2 | CASSLAGAVTEAFF
TRBJ2-1 | TRBV27 | CASSLWGGNSYNEQFF
TRBJ2-7 | TRBV2 | CASSEGFYEQYF
TRBJ2-7 | TRBV5-1 | CASSLEGVDEQYF
TRBJ2-1 | TRBV7-9 | CASSFSSGGRSYNEQFF